These 17 T cell receptor beta chains originate from one sample sequenced in a study of shared clonotypes between healthy human individuals. Measured with immunoSEQ multiplex PCR; TCRdb has only the in-frame clones, and not every one. The profile shows roughly 1,100,000 clones, 65% to 75% of them singletons. The sequenced sample was memory CD4+ T cells sorted from blood. Subset specified: CD45RA-negative fraction. Receptor source: a man younger than 30 in good health.

V is TRBV5-6 and J is TRBJ1-1; 7 bases align to TRBD1. The CDR3 covers 13 residues. CDR1 and CDR2 from the germline V gene are SGHDT and YYEEEE. J was trimmed by 9 bases and V by 0 bases; bases with no gene match: 5. The CDR3 protein is CASSLVGGPKAFF. Here the CDR3 DNA reads TGTGCCAGCAGCTTGGTAGGGGGCCCAAAAGCTTTCTTT.

The table lists this clone with a count of one. This chain links TRBV14 with TRBJ2-5; 7 bases match TRBD2. This CDR3 region has 16 residues. Trimming removed 1 base from V and 0 bases from J; junction bases left unmatched: 5. Per the germline V gene, CDR1 is SGHDN and CDR2 is FVKESK. The CDR3 DNA reads TGTGCCAGCAGCCAAGGGAGCGGGACGTACCAAGAGACCCAGTACTTC. Protein product: CASSQGSGTYQETQYF.

In this sample, this clone turned up many times. This chain joins TRBV10-1 and TRBJ1-1; TRBD1 is a possible D gene (5 bases). Trimming stripped 4 bases from V and 6 bases from J, with 15 bases between. The CDR3 runs 14 residues. Germline values: CDR1 WNHNN, CDR2 SYGVQD (reference sequence). CDR3 sequence (DNA): TGCGCCAGCAGTGGGGGACTCCCAAAGGCTGAAGCTTTCTTT. This gives the protein CASSGGLPKAEAFF.

The chain is built from TRBV5-5 and TRBJ1-2; 7 bases match TRBD1. V shed 4 bases and J 8 bases; nucleotides not matched to a gene: 11. Germline V gene sequence: CDR1 SGHKS, CDR2 YYEKEE (reference sequence). CDR3 length equals 14 residues. The CDR3 sequence is CASSSNTGAVGYTF. CDR3 DNA: TGTGCCAGCAGCAGTAACACAGGGGCGGTGGGCTACACCTTC.

The V and J genes are TRBV29-1 and TRBJ2-3, with TRBD2 identical over 7 bases. Germline lookup yields CDR1 SQVTM and CDR2 ANQGSEA. The CDR3 extends over 15 amino acids. V shed 1 base, J shed 4 bases, and the junction held 8 bases outside the gene matches. This chain's CDR3 is CSVEGGRGRPDTQYF. Here the CDR3 DNA reads TGCAGCGTTGAAGGGGGGAGGGGACGGCCAGATACGCAGTATTTT.

This clone was recorded only once. V gene TRBV5-4 combines with J gene TRBJ2-2, with D perhaps matching TRBD2 (5 bases). CDR3 length equals 16 residues. CDR1 is SGHNT, CDR2 YYREEE, per germline (reference sequence). V was cut by 3 bases and J by 3 bases, with 15 bases left in between. Written as DNA, the CDR3 is TGTGCCAGCAGCTCGGACGGGATTAAGTACACCGGGGAGCTGTTTTTT. Amino acid sequence: CASSSDGIKYTGELFF.

The CDR3 sequence: CSVERPTDEKLFF. For the CDR3, the DNA is TGCAGCGTTGAGCGGCCGACGGATGAAAAACTGTTTTTT. The chain employs TRBV29-1 and TRBJ1-4; D is ambiguous. CDR1 is SQVTM, CDR2 ANQGSEA, per germline. The CDR3 has 13 amino acids. V was shortened by 3 bases and J by 6 bases, with 11 bases between the two germline ends.

This chain uses TRBV6-5 with TRBJ1-2; 9 positions agree with TRBD1. J lost 8 bases, V lost 5 bases, and 6 bases had no gene match. CDR1 is MNHEY and CDR2 is SVGAGI in the germline V gene. The CDR3 covers 13 residues. In DNA, the CDR3 is TGTGCCAGCAGTCCTACAGGGGGCAGGGGCTACACCTTC. It codes for CASSPTGGRGYTF.

This clone appeared once. The gene calls are TRBV5-1 and TRBJ2-3; 11 bases match TRBD1. The CDR3 runs to 15 residues. V lost 3 bases, J lost 4 bases, and 4 bases stayed unmatched. CDR1 SGHRS and CDR2 YFSETQ come from the germline V gene. The CDR3: CASSSGQGAPDTQYF. DNA for the CDR3: TGCGCCAGCAGCTCCGGACAGGGGGCACCAGATACGCAGTATTTT.

The V and J genes are TRBV18 and TRBJ2-7; possibly TRBD1 for D (5 bases). Between the trimmed V and J ends, which lost 6 bases and 3 bases, there was a span of 15 bases. This CDR3 contains 14 residues. Germline lookup yields CDR1 KGHSH and CDR2 LQKENI. DNA for the CDR3: TGTGCCAGCTCGCTCTGGGGCGGAAACTACGAGCAGTACTTC. Protein: CASSLWGGNYEQYF.

The chain carries TRBV19 and TRBJ1-2; 8 nucleotides line up with TRBD1. CDR1 LNHDA and CDR2 SQIVND come from the germline V gene (reference sequence). V shed 5 bases, J shed 6 bases, and the junction held 8 bases outside the gene matches. The CDR3 is made up of 14 amino acids. The CDR3, as DNA: TGTGCCAGTAGTCCGGCAGGGGGCTTGGATGGCTACACCTTC. It is translated as CASSPAGGLDGYTF.

J is TRBJ1-2 and V is TRBV5-1; D may be TRBD1 (5 bases). The CDR3 is 13 amino acids. V shed 0 bases and J shed 8 bases, with 11 bases lying between them. Germline CDR1 is SGHRS and CDR2 is YFSETQ. DNA of the CDR3: TGCGCCAGCAGCTTGGATGGGGGATTCGGCTACACCTTC. Its translation: CASSLDGGFGYTF.

The genes are TRBV11-2 and TRBJ1-1; 7 bases are shared with TRBD1. V was clipped by 0 bases and J by 2 bases; unmatched bases: 3. The germline CDR1 and CDR2 sequences are SGHAT and FQNNGV. The CDR3 spans 15 residues. Written as DNA, the CDR3 is TGTGCCAGCAGCTTAGAAGGACAGGCAAACACTGAAGCTTTCTTT. Translation gives CASSLEGQANTEAFF.

This sequence joins TRBV27 and TRBJ1-1, with 7 nucleotides matching TRBD1. CDR3 length equals 13 residues. Trimming removed 4 bases from V and 4 bases from J; junction bases left unmatched: 3. Germline CDR1 reads MNHEY; CDR2 reads SMNVEV (reference sequence). The CDR3 region is CASSSRGFTEAFF. CDR3 sequence (DNA): TGTGCCAGCAGTTCCAGGGGGTTCACTGAAGCTTTCTTT.

V gene TRBV5-6 combines with J gene TRBJ2-7, with a tentative D call TRBD1 (5 bases). Looked up from germline, CDR1 is SGHDT and CDR2 is YYEEEE. V dropped 6 bases and J dropped 7 bases, with 20 bases sitting between them. The CDR3 totals 14 residues. CDR3 amino acids: CASIRRQGTREQYF. In DNA form, the CDR3 reads TGTGCCAGCATTCGAAGGCAGGGTACGAGGGAGCAGTACTTC.

The genes are TRBV11-2 and TRBJ1-2; D unclear. The CDR3 loop spans 12 amino acids. The V and J ends lost 8 bases and 1 base respectively, with 8 bases between them. Germline V gene data show CDR1 as SGHAT and CDR2 as FQNNGV. The CDR3 sequence is CASSTVNYGYTF. CDR3 in DNA: TGTGCCAGCTCGACTGTTAACTATGGCTACACCTTC.

The chain carries TRBV7-2 and TRBJ2-7, with D perhaps matching TRBD2 (5 bases). Trimming shortened V by 8 bases and J by 0 bases, and 14 bases separated the two germline ends. CDR1 and CDR2 from the germline V gene are SGHTA and FQGNSA. The CDR3 runs to 14 residues. CDR3 protein: CASALQRNSYEQYF. The CDR3 nucleotides are TGTGCCAGCGCCCTCCAGCGGAACTCCTACGAGCAGTACTTC. Drawing the rest from reference TRBV7-2 and TRBJ2-7, the complete variable domain is GAGVSQSPSNKVTEKGKDVELRCDPISGHTALYWYRQSLGQGLEFLIYFQGNSAPDKSGLPSDRFSAERTGGSVSTLTIQRTQQEDSAVYLCASALQRNSYEQYFGPGTRLTVT.